A single sample gave rise to the 24 T cell receptor beta chains below, sequenced in a study of early T cells in non-severe SARS-CoV-2 infection. TCRdb recomputed calls from the 5' RACE reads with MiXCR, one row per CDR3 protein. The sample holds about 58,000 distinct CDR3 sequences, roughly an eighth seen once. The sequencing sample was made of whole blood. The source is an adult who was a healthcare worker with PCR-confirmed SARS-CoV-2 infection or an uninfected control (not recorded which).

The V call is TRBV28, the J call TRBJ2-5; D not certain. The germline V gene has CDR1 MDHEN and CDR2 SYDVKM. The ends were cut back, 2 bases at V and 9 bases at J, with 13 bases in the middle. The CDR3 loop spans 13 amino acids. CDR3 nucleotides: TGTGCCAGCAGTTTAAGCCCTCGATGGGCCCAGTACTTC. Translation: CASSLSPRWAQYF.

The chain combines TRBV11-3 with TRBJ2-1, with 12 bases that match TRBD2. Germline loops: CDR1 SGHNT, CDR2 YENEEA. This CDR3 contains 16 residues. With V trimmed by 4 bases and J by 10 bases, 11 bases remained unmatched. The CDR3: CASSYPTSGGNVEQFF. The CDR3 DNA follows: TGTGCCAGCAGCTACCCGACTAGCGGGGGAAACGTGGAGCAGTTCTTC.

The gene calls are TRBV9 and TRBJ2-1; 7 positions match TRBD2. J gave up 8 bases and V 0 bases, and 8 bases lay outside the gene matches. Germline CDR1 and CDR2: SGDLS and YYNGEE. This CDR3 has 15 residues. CDR3 DNA sequence: TGTGCCAGCAGCGTAGGAGAGCGGGACTGGGATGAGCAGTTCTTC. Amino acid sequence: CASSVGERDWDEQFF.

The rearrangement links TRBV7-3 to TRBJ2-2; D is undetermined. Germline V CDR1 and CDR2: SGHTA, FQGTGA. Trimming took 5 bases from V and 8 from J, leaving 12 bases between them. The length of the CDR3 is 13 residues. CDR3 sequence: CASSPTGGGELFF. The CDR3, as DNA: TGTGCCAGCAGCCCGACCGGTGGGGGGGAGCTGTTTTTT.

This chain connects TRBV7-2 to TRBJ2-3; TRBD1 might be the D (5 bases). The CDR3 runs 14 residues. From germline, CDR1 is SGHTA and CDR2 FQGNSA. V lost 4 bases to trimming and J lost 2 bases, with 10 bases between them. CDR3 DNA: TGTGCCAGCAGCTCAGGGAACCCCACAGATACGCAGTATTTT. Encoded protein: CASSSGNPTDTQYF.

This chain uses TRBV29-1 with TRBJ2-1; 15 nucleotides match TRBD2. J lost 10 bases, V lost 6 bases, and 4 bases had no gene match. Germline V gene lookup returns CDR1 SQVTM and CDR2 ANQGSEA. CDR3 length: 13 amino acids. The CDR3 region is CSVGLAGGGEQFF. For the CDR3, the DNA is TGCAGCGTGGGACTAGCGGGAGGTGGCGAGCAGTTCTTC.

This clonotype was counted only a few times. The CDR3 protein is CASSPGRDTGYTF. DNA for the CDR3: TGTGCCAGCAGCCCGGGCCGGGACACTGGCTACACCTTC. This chain joins TRBV11-2 and TRBJ1-2; D might be TRBD1 (6 bases). The CDR3 consists of 13 residues. Germline V gives CDR1 SGHAT, CDR2 FQNNGV. V lost 5 bases to trimming and J lost 7 bases, with 14 bases between them.

This clonotype came up many times. The rearrangement joins TRBV4-1 to TRBJ2-7; a possible D gene is TRBD2 (5 bases). Germline V gene data show CDR1 as MGHRA and CDR2 as YSYEKL. V shed 4 bases and J shed 2 bases, with 9 bases lying between them. The length of the CDR3 is 13 residues. The CDR3 region has the DNA TGCGCCAGCAGCCTCGGACTGCCCTACGAGCAGTACTTC. This sequence encodes CASSLGLPYEQYF.

The rearrangement uses TRBV20-1 and TRBJ2-7; 8 bases match TRBD1. Germline V gene lookup returns CDR1 DFQATT and CDR2 SNEGSKA (reference sequence). The CDR3 totals 14 residues. This CDR3 reads CSGGGESSSYEQYF. For the CDR3, the DNA is TGCTCAGGGGGCGGCGAGTCGAGCTCCTACGAGCAGTACTTC.

The chain carries TRBV29-1 and TRBJ1-2, with TRBD1 as a possible D gene (5 bases). The CDR3 loop spans 17 amino acids. Germline V CDR1 and CDR2: SQVTM, ANQGSEA. V gave up 5 bases and J gave up 2 bases, with 24 bases separating them. The CDR3 loop is CSVLEWTSLLNNYGYTF. DNA for the CDR3: TGCAGCGTTTTGGAGTGGACATCCCTCCTCAACAACTATGGCTACACCTTC.

This clonotype was counted many times. The V and J genes are TRBV19 and TRBJ2-2; D remains ambiguous. The CDR3 has 13 residues. Germline assignment: CDR1 LNHDA and CDR2 SQIVND (reference sequence). The germline V and J ends were trimmed by 2 bases and 6 bases, with 7 bases remaining between them. CDR3 loop: CASSIPVAGELFF. In nucleotides, the CDR3 is TGTGCCAGTAGTATACCTGTCGCCGGGGAGCTGTTTTTT.

This clonotype was detected ten times or more. The CDR3 bases are TGCAGCGTTGAACCTCTAGCGGGGAGTTACAATGAGCAGTTCTTC. Its translation: CSVEPLAGSYNEQFF. The rearrangement uses TRBV29-1 and TRBJ2-1, with 9 bases that match TRBD2. V was pared by 2 bases and J by 4 bases, with 6 bases of the junction left unmatched. The CDR3 is made up of 15 amino acids. In germline, CDR1 is SQVTM, CDR2 ANQGSEA.

In this sample, this clonotype turned up a few times. For the CDR3, the DNA is TGCAGCGTTGAAGGAGACGGCACCTACGAGCAGTACTTC. Its translation is CSVEGDGTYEQYF. The rearrangement joins TRBV29-1 to TRBJ2-7; D not certain. The V end lost 1 base, the J end lost 2 bases, and 9 bases lay between the germline ends. CDR1 and CDR2 (germline): SQVTM, ANQGSEA. The CDR3 spans 13 residues.

This clonotype was seen only a few times. This chain uses TRBV7-8 with TRBJ2-1; D is perhaps TRBD2 (5 bases). The CDR3 loop spans 13 amino acids. The germline V gene encodes CDR1 SGHVS and CDR2 FQNEAQ. The V end lost 8 bases, the J end lost 8 bases, and 16 bases lay between the germline ends. CDR3 sequence (DNA): TGTGCCAGCCTAAAACCGTATAGCGATGAGCAGTTCTTC. As protein: CASLKPYSDEQFF.

A word on this clonotype: A much bigger clone sits one base away, suggesting this may be a read error. V gene TRBV28 combines with J gene TRBJ1-3, with 7 bases lining up with TRBD1. Trimming removed 8 bases from V and 3 bases from J; junction bases left unmatched: 10. Germline V gene sequence: CDR1 MDHEN, CDR2 SYDVKM. The CDR3 has 15 amino acids. For the CDR3, the DNA is TGTGCCAGCGGGCCGACAGGGCTAGGTGGAAACACCATATATTTT. This translates into CASGPTGLGGNTIYF. Variable domain in full (rest from reference TRBV28 and TRBJ1-3): DVKVTQSSRYLVKRTGEKVFLECVQDMDHENMFWYRQDPGLGLRLIYFSYDVKMKEKGDIPEGYSVSREKKERFSLILESASTNQTSMYLCASGPTGLGGNTIYFGEGSWLTVV.

The rearrangement links TRBV12-3 or TRBV12-4 to TRBJ2-1; possible D gene TRBD2, 6 bases. The V and J ends lost 5 bases and 4 bases respectively, with 12 bases between them. This CDR3 region has 14 residues. CDR3 in DNA: TGTGCCAGCAGTCCTTTAGCGGTTTACAATGAGCAGTTCTTC. It yields the protein CASSPLAVYNEQFF.

This clonotype was seen at least ten times. This chain connects TRBV11-3 to TRBJ2-6, with D perhaps TRBD1 or TRBD2 (5 bases each). V gave up 4 bases and J gave up 11 bases, with 15 bases separating them. The CDR3 is 14 residues long. In germline, CDR1 is SGHNT, CDR2 YENEEA. The CDR3: CASSSPGPLYVLTF. The CDR3 DNA follows: TGTGCCAGCAGCTCACCGGGACCTTTGTACGTCCTGACTTTC.

Only a few counts were recorded for this clonotype. The chain joins TRBV28 to TRBJ1-1; possibly TRBD1 for D (5 bases). V was clipped by 5 bases and J by 2 bases, with 15 bases between them. Germline lookup yields CDR1 MDHEN and CDR2 SYDVKM. The CDR3 is 15 residues long. CDR3 amino acids: CASSNPGTPNTEAFF. In nucleotides, the CDR3 is TGTGCCAGCAGTAACCCCGGGACCCCTAACACTGAAGCTTTCTTT.

The CDR3 is CASRPGQSYEQYF. CDR3 DNA: TGTGCCAGCCGTCCCGGACAGTCCTACGAGCAGTACTTC. This chain uses TRBV28 with TRBJ2-7, with D possibly matching TRBD1 (6 bases). Trimming removed 8 bases at V and 1 base at J, with 12 bases between. Germline CDR1 reads MDHEN; CDR2 reads SYDVKM. CDR3 length: 13 residues.

The rearrangement uses TRBV7-2 and TRBJ2-7; 15 nucleotides align to TRBD2. CDR1 is SGHTA and CDR2 is FQGNSA in the germline V gene. J was trimmed by 1 base and V by 5 bases; bases with no gene match: 6. The CDR3 is made up of 17 amino acids. The DNA of the CDR3 is TGTGCCAGCAGCCCCGGACTAGCGGGAGGGCGTTCCTACGAGCAGTACTTC. Amino acid sequence: CASSPGLAGGRSYEQYF.

This sequence joins TRBV28 and TRBJ2-7; 7 positions match TRBD1. The germline gives CDR1 MDHEN, CDR2 SYDVKM. This CDR3 spans 15 amino acids. Trimming removed 3 bases from V and 0 bases from J; junction bases left unmatched: 5. Here the CDR3 DNA reads TGTGCCAGCAGTTTCGCGACAGGGAGCTCCTACGAGCAGTACTTC. The encoded protein is CASSFATGSSYEQYF.

This clonotype was picked up a small number of times. CDR3: CASSLGLAEDEQFF. The CDR3 DNA reads TGCGCCAGCAGCTTGGGACTAGCCGAGGATGAGCAGTTCTTC. J is TRBJ2-1 and V is TRBV5-1, with 7 positions matching TRBD2. CDR1 and CDR2 from the germline V gene are SGHRS and YFSETQ. The CDR3 extends over 14 amino acids. The V gene end was trimmed by 0 bases and the J gene end by 8 bases; junction bases not matched to a gene: 5.

The chain recombines TRBV9 with TRBJ2-1, with 11 bases fitting TRBD2. V lost 4 bases to trimming and J lost 0 bases; unmatched junction nucleotides: 6. Germline CDR1 and CDR2: SGDLS and YYNGEE. The CDR3 sequence is 17 residues long. CDR3 bases: TGTGCCAGCAGCTCCCGACTAGCGGGAAACTCCTACAATGAGCAGTTCTTC. It yields the protein CASSSRLAGNSYNEQFF.

This clonotype was detected only a few times. The chain employs TRBV20-1 and TRBJ1-5; weak D call: TRBD1 (5 bases). V was pared by 6 bases and J by 2 bases, with 11 bases between. Looked up from germline, CDR1 is DFQATT and CDR2 is SNEGSKA (reference sequence). This CDR3 region has 13 residues. The CDR3 reads CSAARAGNQPQHF. In DNA form, the CDR3 reads TGCAGTGCCGCCAGGGCCGGCAATCAGCCCCAGCATTTT.